This T cell receptor beta chain was obtained from a study of Graves' ophthalmopathy and Graves' hyperthyroidism. The study's findings and limits: Blood was where most expanded thyroid clonotypes above 0.001 frequency also turned up. Both a roughly 70% sensitivity and a 72.22% specificity characterized the model's predictions of ophthalmopathy progression.

No donor had other autoimmune disease, uncontrolled infection, pregnancy or lactation. Orbital computed tomography, together with clinical symptoms, serum thyroxine, TRAb and thyroid ultrasound, was used for diagnosis. Investigators amplified TCR beta CDR3 regions from RNA transcripts. HTBI primers were used in a first-round RT-PCR, which preceded a second-round multiplex PCR. TCRdb analysed the multiplex PCR reads with MiXCR anew, one entry per CDR3 protein. Here the sample spans about 550,000 distinct CDR3 sequences, under 45% being singletons. This clonotype was detected ten times or more. Its specificity is not known. The source material was peripheral blood or thyroid tissue (not recorded which). The source is an adult man with Graves' hyperthyroidism.

CDR3 region: CASSLDGLYGYTF. As DNA, the CDR3 is TGTGCCAGCAGCCTAGACGGTCTCTATGGCTACACCTTC. The chain recombines TRBV7-8 with TRBJ1-2; D unresolved. This CDR3 contains 13 residues. Germline assignment: CDR1 SGHVS and CDR2 FQNEAQ. The V and J ends lost 5 bases and 4 bases respectively, with 11 bases between them.